The T cell receptor beta chain under discussion was sequenced for a study of blood T cells in healthy people across ages. Alongside a J-beta primer mix, a sample-barcoded 5' primer served in a second PCR lasting about 6 to 12 cycles. TCRdb recomputed calls from the 5' RACE reads with MiXCR, one row per CDR3 protein. The sample includes about 1.5 million distinct CDR3 sequences, 42% seen only once; the top ten take approximately 4%. Each individual donor underwent a draw of 8 to 10 milliliters of peripheral blood. Per germline, CDR1 LNHNV and CDR2 YYDKDF (reference sequence). This CDR3 comprises 17 residues. Trimming shortened V by 1 base and J by 7 bases, and 23 bases separated the two germline ends.

Material for sequencing was blood. This chain uses TRBV15 with TRBJ2-7; a weak D match, TRBD1 (6 bases). The clonotype was recovered from a woman younger than 35 in good health. The CDR3 protein is CATSRATGTRYYNEQYF. The CDR3, as DNA: TGTGCCACCAGCAGAGCTACCGGGACACGTTATTACAATGAGCAGTACTTC.